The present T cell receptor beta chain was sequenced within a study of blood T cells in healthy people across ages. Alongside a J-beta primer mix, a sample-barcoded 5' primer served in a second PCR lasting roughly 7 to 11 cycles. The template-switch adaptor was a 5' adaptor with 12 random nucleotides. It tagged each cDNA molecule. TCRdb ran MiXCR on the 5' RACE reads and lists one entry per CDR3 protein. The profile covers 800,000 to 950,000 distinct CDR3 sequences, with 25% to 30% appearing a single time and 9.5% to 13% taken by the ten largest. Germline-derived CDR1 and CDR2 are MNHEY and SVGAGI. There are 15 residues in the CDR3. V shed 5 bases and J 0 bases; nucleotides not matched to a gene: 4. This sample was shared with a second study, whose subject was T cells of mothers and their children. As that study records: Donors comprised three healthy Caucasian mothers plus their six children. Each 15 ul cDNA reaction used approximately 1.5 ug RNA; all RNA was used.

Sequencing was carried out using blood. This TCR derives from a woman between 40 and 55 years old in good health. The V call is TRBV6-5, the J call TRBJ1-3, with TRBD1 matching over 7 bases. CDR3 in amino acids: CASSPGGSSGNTIYF. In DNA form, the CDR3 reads TGTGCCAGCAGTCCAGGGGGGAGCTCTGGAAACACCATATATTTT.